These 7 T cell receptor beta chains came from one sample sequenced in a study of cytomegalovirus exposure and HLA in healthy donors. The PCR had 60 Vbeta and 13 Jbeta primers. TCRdb keeps only in-frame clones here, not all; method: immunoSEQ multiplex PCR. Among 160,000 or so clones, around 78% were seen once, and the ten largest hold approximately 3%. The sample consisted of PBMCs. These receptors originate from a middle-aged woman in good health and CMV-seronegative.

The chain has TRBV11-2 and TRBJ1-4; unclear D gene. CDR1 SGHAT and CDR2 FQNNGV come from the germline V gene. V was pared by 4 bases and J by 8 bases, with 17 bases between. CDR3 length: 15 amino acids. In DNA, the CDR3 is TGTGCCAGCAGCTCCCCCTCCGGGTTACGCGAAAAACTGTTTTTT. Translated, it gives CASSSPSGLREKLFF. Complete variable domain (other parts from reference TRBV11-2 and TRBJ1-4): EAGVAQSPRYKIIEKRQSVAFWCNPISGHATLYWYQQILGQGPKLLIQFQNNGVVDDSQLPKDRFSAERLKGVDSTLKIQPAKLEDSAVYLCASSSPSGLREKLFFGSGTQLSVL.

This clone was seen just once. The chain uses TRBV5-1 and TRBJ2-3; no clear D gene. Germline values: CDR1 SGHRS, CDR2 YFSETQ. V lost 1 base to trimming and J lost 0 bases, with 12 bases between them. The CDR3 loop spans 16 amino acids. CDR3 in DNA: TGCGCCAGCAGCTTGTGGAGCGCCGGTAGCACAGATACGCAGTATTTT. Its translation is CASSLWSAGSTDTQYF.

V and J are TRBV4-1 and TRBJ1-6; a weak D match, TRBD1 (5 bases). CDR1 and CDR2 (germline): MGHRA, YSYEKL. Between the trimmed V and J ends, which lost 0 bases and 3 bases, there was a span of 15 bases. CDR3 length: 18 amino acids. The CDR3 protein is CASSQEPRGWNYNSPLHF. The CDR3 nucleotides read TGCGCCAGCAGCCAAGAGCCCCGGGGGTGGAACTATAATTCACCCCTCCACTTT.

The chain joins TRBV11-2 to TRBJ1-5, with 9 nucleotides matching TRBD1. V shed 5 bases, J shed 1 base, and the junction held 12 bases outside the gene matches. The CDR3 loop spans 18 amino acids. Germline V gene sequence: CDR1 SGHAT, CDR2 FQNNGV. This chain's CDR3 is CASSLGQGYWDSNQPQHF. In DNA form, the CDR3 reads TGTGCCAGCAGCCTGGGACAGGGATATTGGGACAGCAATCAGCCCCAGCATTTT.

This sequence joins TRBV4-2 and TRBJ1-2, with D unclear. The CDR3 sequence is 14 residues long. CDR1 and CDR2 (germline): LGHNA, YNFKEQ. V lost 2 bases, J lost 0 bases, and 7 bases lay in between. DNA for the CDR3: TGTGCCAGCAGCCAAATCAACACTAACTATGGCTACACCTTC. Translation gives CASSQINTNYGYTF.

The chain joins TRBV6-5 to TRBJ2-1; 12 positions match TRBD2. CDR3 size: 16 residues. The germline V gene encodes CDR1 MNHEY and CDR2 SVGAGI. With V trimmed by 2 bases and J by 8 bases, 7 bases remained unmatched. CDR3 region: CASSYDLAGGSDEQFF. The CDR3 DNA follows: TGTGCCAGCAGTTACGACCTAGCGGGGGGGAGCGATGAGCAGTTCTTC.

This clone was seen only once. The chain carries TRBV27 and TRBJ1-2; possibly TRBD1 for D (5 bases). The germline V gene encodes CDR1 MNHEY and CDR2 SMNVEV (reference sequence). With 2 bases removed from V and 4 bases from J, the gap between germline ends came to 20 bases. This CDR3 spans 17 amino acids. The DNA for the CDR3 is TGTGCCAGCAGTTTAAAGAATCGGGAGGGGAACTCCTATGGCTACACCTTC. It specifies CASSLKNREGNSYGYTF.